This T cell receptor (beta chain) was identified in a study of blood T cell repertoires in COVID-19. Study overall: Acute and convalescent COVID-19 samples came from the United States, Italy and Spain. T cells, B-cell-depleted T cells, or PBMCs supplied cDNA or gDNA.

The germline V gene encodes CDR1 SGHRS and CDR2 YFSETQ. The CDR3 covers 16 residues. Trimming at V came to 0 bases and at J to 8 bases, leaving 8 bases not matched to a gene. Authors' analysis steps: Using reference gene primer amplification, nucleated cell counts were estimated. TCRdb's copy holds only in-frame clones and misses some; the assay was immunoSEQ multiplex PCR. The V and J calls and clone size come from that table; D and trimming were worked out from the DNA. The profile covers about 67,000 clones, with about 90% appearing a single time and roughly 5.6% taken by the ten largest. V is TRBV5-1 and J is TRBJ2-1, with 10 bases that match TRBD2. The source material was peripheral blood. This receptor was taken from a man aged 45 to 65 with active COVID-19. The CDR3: CASSLGVLAGSHEQFF. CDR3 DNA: TGCGCCAGCAGCTTGGGTGTACTAGCGGGAAGTCATGAGCAGTTCTTC.